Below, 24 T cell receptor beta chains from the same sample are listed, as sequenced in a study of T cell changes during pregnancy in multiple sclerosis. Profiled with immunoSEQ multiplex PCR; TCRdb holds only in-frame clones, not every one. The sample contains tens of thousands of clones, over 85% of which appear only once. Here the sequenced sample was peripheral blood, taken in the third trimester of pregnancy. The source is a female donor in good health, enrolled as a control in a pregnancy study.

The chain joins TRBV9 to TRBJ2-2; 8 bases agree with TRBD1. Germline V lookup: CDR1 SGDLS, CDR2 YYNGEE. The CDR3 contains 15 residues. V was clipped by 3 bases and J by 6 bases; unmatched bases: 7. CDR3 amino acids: CASSAAGGGSGELFF. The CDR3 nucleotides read TGTGCCAGCAGCGCCGCAGGGGGCGGGTCCGGGGAGCTGTTTTTT.

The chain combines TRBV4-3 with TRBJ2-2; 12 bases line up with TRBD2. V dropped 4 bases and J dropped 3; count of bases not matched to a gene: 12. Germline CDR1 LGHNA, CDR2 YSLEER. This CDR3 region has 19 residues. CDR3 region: CASSPWASGGEVDTGELFF. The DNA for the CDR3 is TGCGCCAGCAGCCCTTGGGCTAGCGGGGGGGAGGTGGACACCGGGGAGCTGTTTTTT.

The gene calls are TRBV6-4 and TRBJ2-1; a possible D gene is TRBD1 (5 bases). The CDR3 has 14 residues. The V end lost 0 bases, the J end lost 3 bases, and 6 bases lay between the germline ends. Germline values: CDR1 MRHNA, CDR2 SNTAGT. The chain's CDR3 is CASSDSGDYNEQFF. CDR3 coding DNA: TGTGCCAGCAGTGACTCAGGGGACTACAATGAGCAGTTCTTC.

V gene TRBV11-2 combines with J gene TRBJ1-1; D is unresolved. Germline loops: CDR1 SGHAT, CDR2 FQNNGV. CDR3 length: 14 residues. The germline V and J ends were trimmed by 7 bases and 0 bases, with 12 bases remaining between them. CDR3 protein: CASTLSRVNTEAFF. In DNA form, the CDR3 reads TGTGCCAGCACCCTATCCCGAGTGAACACTGAAGCTTTCTTT.

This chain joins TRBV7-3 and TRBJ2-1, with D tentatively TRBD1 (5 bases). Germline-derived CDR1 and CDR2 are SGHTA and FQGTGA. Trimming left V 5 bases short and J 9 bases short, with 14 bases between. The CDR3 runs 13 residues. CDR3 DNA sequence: TGTGCCAGCAGCCTGACCTCCGACAGTGAGCAGTTCTTC. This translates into CASSLTSDSEQFF.

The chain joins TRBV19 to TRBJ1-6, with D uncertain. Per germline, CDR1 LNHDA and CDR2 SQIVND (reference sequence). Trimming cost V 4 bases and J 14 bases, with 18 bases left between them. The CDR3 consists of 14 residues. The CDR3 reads CASSSEGDVVALHF. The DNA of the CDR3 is TGTGCCAGTAGTAGCGAAGGAGACGTGGTAGCCCTCCACTTT.

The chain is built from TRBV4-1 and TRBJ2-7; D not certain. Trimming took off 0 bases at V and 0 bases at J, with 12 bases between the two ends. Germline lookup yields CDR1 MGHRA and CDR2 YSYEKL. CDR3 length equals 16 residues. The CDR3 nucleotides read TGCGCCAGCAGCCAAGATCTGAACACGATCTCCTACGAGCAGTACTTC. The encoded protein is CASSQDLNTISYEQYF.

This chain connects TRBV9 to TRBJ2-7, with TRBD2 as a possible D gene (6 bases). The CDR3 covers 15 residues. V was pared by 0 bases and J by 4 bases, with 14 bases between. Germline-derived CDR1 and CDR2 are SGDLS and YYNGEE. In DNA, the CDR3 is TGTGCCAGCAGCGTAGAAAGCGGGCTTGGGTACGAGCAGTACTTC. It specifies CASSVESGLGYEQYF.

DNA of the CDR3: TGTGCCAGCAGCGGGGACACTCAAAGGGCTTCACCCCTCCACTTT. This gives the protein CASSGDTQRASPLHF. This sequence joins TRBV7-2 and TRBJ1-6; D is possibly TRBD1 (6 bases). Germline values: CDR1 SGHTA, CDR2 FQGNSA. The CDR3 totals 15 residues. V shed 5 bases and J shed 9 bases, with 17 bases lying between them.

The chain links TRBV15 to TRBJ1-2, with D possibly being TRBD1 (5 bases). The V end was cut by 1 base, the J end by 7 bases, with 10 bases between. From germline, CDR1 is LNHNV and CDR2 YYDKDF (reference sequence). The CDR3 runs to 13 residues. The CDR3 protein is CATSRVSDSGYTF. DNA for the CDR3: TGTGCCACCAGCAGAGTAAGCGACAGTGGCTACACCTTC.

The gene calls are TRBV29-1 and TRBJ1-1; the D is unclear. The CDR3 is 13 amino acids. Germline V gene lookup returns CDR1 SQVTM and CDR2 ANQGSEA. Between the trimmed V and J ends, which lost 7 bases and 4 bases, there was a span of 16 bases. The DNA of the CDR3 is TGCAGCGCCCGGTCCCGGGGTAGCACTGAAGCTTTCTTT. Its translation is CSARSRGSTEAFF. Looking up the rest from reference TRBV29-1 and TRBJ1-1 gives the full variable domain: SAVISQKPSRDICQRGTSLTIQCQVDSQVTMMFWYRQQPGQSLTLIATANQGSEATYESGFVIDKFPISRPNLTFSTLTVSNMSPEDSSIYLCSARSRGSTEAFFGQGTRLTVV.

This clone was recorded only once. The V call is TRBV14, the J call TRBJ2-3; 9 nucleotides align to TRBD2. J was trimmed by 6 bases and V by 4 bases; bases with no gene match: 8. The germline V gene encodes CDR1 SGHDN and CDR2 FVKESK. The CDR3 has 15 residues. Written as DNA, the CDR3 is TGTGCCAGCAGCCGGGTTAGCGGGGGCAGGGATACGCAGTATTTT. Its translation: CASSRVSGGRDTQYF.

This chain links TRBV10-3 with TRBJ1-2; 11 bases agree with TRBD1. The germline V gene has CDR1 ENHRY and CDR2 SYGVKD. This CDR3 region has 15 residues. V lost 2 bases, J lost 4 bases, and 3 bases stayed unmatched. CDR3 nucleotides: TGTGCCATCAGTGAGAATGGACAGGGGGCCTATGGCTACACCTTC. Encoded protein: CAISENGQGAYGYTF.

The CDR3 DNA reads as TGCAGCGTCGCAGATTACAGTTATGGCTACACCTTC. Translation gives CSVADYSYGYTF. This chain uses TRBV29-1 with TRBJ1-2; D is undetermined. Trimming took 6 bases from V and 5 from J, leaving 13 bases between them. This CDR3 spans 12 amino acids. Germline V CDR1 and CDR2: SQVTM, ANQGSEA. Supplemented by reference TRBV29-1 and TRBJ1-2, the full variable domain reads SAVISQKPSRDICQRGTSLTIQCQVDSQVTMMFWYRQQPGQSLTLIATANQGSEATYESGFVIDKFPISRPNLTFSTLTVSNMSPEDSSIYLCSVADYSYGYTFGSGTRLTVV.

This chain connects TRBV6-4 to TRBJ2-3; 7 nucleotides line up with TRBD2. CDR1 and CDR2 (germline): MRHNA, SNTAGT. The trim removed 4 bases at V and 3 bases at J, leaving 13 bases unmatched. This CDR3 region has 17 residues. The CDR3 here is CASSAAPGAGATDTQYF. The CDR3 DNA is TGTGCCAGCAGTGCCGCCCCCGGGGCGGGAGCGACAGATACGCAGTATTTT.

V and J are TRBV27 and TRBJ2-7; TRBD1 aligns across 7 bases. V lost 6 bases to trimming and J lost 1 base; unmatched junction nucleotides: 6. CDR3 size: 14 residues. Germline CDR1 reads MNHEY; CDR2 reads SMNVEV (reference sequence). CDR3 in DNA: TGTGCCAGCAGCCGACAGGGTTTTTCCTACGAGCAGTACTTC. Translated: CASSRQGFSYEQYF.

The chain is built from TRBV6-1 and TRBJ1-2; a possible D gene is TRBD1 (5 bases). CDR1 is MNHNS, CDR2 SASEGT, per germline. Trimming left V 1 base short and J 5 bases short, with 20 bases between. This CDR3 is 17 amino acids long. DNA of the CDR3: TGTGCCAGCAGTGAAGATGTACGCGGAGGGACGGGGTATGGCTACACCTTC. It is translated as CASSEDVRGGTGYGYTF.

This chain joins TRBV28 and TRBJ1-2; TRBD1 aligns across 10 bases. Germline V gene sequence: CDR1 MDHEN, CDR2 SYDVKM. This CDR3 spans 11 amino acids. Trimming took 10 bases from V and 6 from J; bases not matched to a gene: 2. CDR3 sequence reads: CATGQGDGYTF. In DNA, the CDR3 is TGTGCCACCGGACAGGGGGATGGCTACACCTTC.

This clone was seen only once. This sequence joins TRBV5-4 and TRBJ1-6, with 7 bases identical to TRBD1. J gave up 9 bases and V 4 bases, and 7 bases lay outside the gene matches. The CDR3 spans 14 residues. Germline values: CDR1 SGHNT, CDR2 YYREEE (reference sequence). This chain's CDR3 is CASSAGDRVSPLHF. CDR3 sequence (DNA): TGTGCCAGCAGCGCAGGGGACAGAGTTTCACCCCTCCACTTT.

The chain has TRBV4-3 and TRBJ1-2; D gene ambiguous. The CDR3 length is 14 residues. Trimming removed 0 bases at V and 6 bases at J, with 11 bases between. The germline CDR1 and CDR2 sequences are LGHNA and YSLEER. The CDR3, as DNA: TGCGCCAGCAGCCAAGATAGATCCGGGAATGGCTACACCTTC. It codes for CASSQDRSGNGYTF.

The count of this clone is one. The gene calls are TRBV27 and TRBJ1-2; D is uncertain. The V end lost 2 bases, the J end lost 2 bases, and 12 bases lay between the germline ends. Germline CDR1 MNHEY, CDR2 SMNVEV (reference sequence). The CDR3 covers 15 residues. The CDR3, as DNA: TGTGCCAGCAGTTTAAAAAACAGCCCCAACTATGGCTACACCTTC. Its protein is CASSLKNSPNYGYTF.

CDR3 nucleotides: TGTGCCAGCAGCTTAGCGCTAGCGGGACCCTACGAGCAGTACTTC. Protein sequence: CASSLALAGPYEQYF. The genes are TRBV7-2 and TRBJ2-7; 9 bases match TRBD2. Germline loops: CDR1 SGHTA, CDR2 FQGNSA. The trim removed 0 bases at V and 2 bases at J, leaving 2 bases unmatched. The CDR3 is made up of 15 amino acids.

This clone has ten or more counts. CDR3 DNA sequence: TGTGCCAGCAGCTTAAGTCTGTCACCTTCCGGGAGCCGGGATACGCAGTATTTT. Translating gives CASSLSLSPSGSRDTQYF. This chain uses TRBV7-9 with TRBJ2-3; the D gene is possibly TRBD2 (6 bases). This CDR3 spans 18 amino acids. V was shortened by 2 bases and J by 6 bases, with 24 bases between the two germline ends. Germline assignment: CDR1 SEHNR and CDR2 FQNEAQ (reference sequence).

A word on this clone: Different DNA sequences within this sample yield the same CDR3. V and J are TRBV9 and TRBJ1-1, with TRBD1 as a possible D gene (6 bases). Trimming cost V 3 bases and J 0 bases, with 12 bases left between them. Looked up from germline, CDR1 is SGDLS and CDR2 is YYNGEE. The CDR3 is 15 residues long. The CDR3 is CASSGGQTMNTEAFF. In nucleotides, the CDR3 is TGTGCCAGCAGCGGAGGACAGACCATGAACACTGAAGCTTTCTTT.